The 5 T cell receptor beta chains below come from one sample, sequenced in a study of cytomegalovirus exposure and HLA in healthy donors. The table came from immunoSEQ multiplex PCR; TCRdb's copy has only in-frame clones and leaves some out. The sample lists under 75,000 clones, just under 85% occurring once. Sequencing was performed on PBMCs. These receptors originate from a man between 25 and 39 years old in good health and CMV-seronegative.

The chain combines TRBV4-3 with TRBJ2-3; 9 bases map to TRBD2. Germline CDR1 is LGHNA and CDR2 is YSLEER. With V trimmed by 3 bases and J by 1 base, 17 bases remained unmatched. The CDR3 sequence is 20 residues long. CDR3 nucleotide sequence: TGCGCCAGCAGCCACCTTCTGGGAACCGGTGTAGCGGGGGGCACAGATACGCAGTATTTT. This sequence encodes CASSHLLGTGVAGGTDTQYF.

The CDR3 reads CASSLGQAGDSYNSPLHF. CDR3 DNA sequence: TGTGCCAGCAGCTTAGGCCAGGCAGGGGACTCCTATAATTCACCCCTCCACTTT. The chain couples TRBV13 to TRBJ1-6; tentative D call: TRBD1 (6 bases). The CDR3 is 18 amino acids. CDR1 and CDR2 from the germline V gene are PRHDT and FYEKMQ (reference sequence). Trimming left V 0 bases short and J 0 bases short, with 12 bases between.

The chain employs TRBV28 and TRBJ1-2; tentatively, D is TRBD1 (5 bases). Deletions cut 3 bases from V and 4 bases from J, with 6 bases between. Germline V gene lookup returns CDR1 MDHEN and CDR2 SYDVKM. CDR3 length equals 12 residues. CDR3 loop: CASSFRAYGYTF. The CDR3 bases are TGTGCCAGCAGTTTCAGGGCCTATGGCTACACCTTC.

As concerns this clone: One end of the junction is discordant with germline, which a read error may explain. The chain links TRBV7-7 to TRBJ1-2, with a tentative D call TRBD1 (6 bases). Germline loops: CDR1 SSHAT, CDR2 FNYEAQ (reference sequence). This CDR3 has 13 amino acids. The CDR3 region is CASSPAGAYGYTF. The CDR3, as DNA: TGTGCTAGCAGCCCTGCGGGGGCCTATGGCTACACCTTC.

This clone was detected only a few times. The chain joins TRBV9 to TRBJ2-5; 11 nucleotides line up with TRBD2. The CDR3 loop spans 15 amino acids. V dropped 2 bases and J dropped 5; count of bases not matched to a gene: 5. Germline V lookup: CDR1 SGDLS, CDR2 YYNGEE. The CDR3 sequence is CASSVSGGALETQYF. CDR3 nucleotides: TGTGCCAGCAGCGTTAGCGGGGGGGCTCTTGAGACCCAGTACTTC.